The rows below give T cell receptor beta chains drawn from one sample of a study of blood T cell repertoires in COVID-19. Assay: immunoSEQ multiplex PCR; the TCRdb copy retains only in-frame clones and omits some. The sample lists fewer than 500,000 clones, approximately 87% occurring once. Sequencing was done on a sample of PBMCs or T cells enriched from blood (not recorded which). The receptor source for this set is a young man who had recovered from COVID-19. CDR3s include the opening cysteine and the closing phenylalanine or tryptophan. D genes are given only for firm matches. Size values are once, few and many counts, or a class for expanded clones, and some rows have none.

j_gene,abundance,d_gene,v_gene,CDR3aa,CDR3nt
TRBJ1-2,NA,TRBD1,TRBV12-3/TRBV12-4,CASSSTGDYGYTF,TGTGCCAGCAGCTCTACAGGGGACTATGGCTACACCTTC
TRBJ1-3,NA,NA,TRBV5-1,CASSLQSGNTIYF,TGCGCCAGCAGCTTGCAGTCGGGAAACACCATATATTTT
TRBJ1-4,NA,TRBD1,TRBV6-5,CASRGTGVGEEKLFF,TGTGCCAGCAGGGGGACAGGGGTAGGTGAAGAAAAACTGTTTTTT
TRBJ1-4,NA,NA,TRBV7-8,CASSPGGRAELGEKLFF,TGTGCCAGCAGCCCGGGAGGTAGGGCCGAGTTAGGCGAAAAACTGTTTTTT
TRBJ2-7,once,TRBD1,TRBV10-3,CAIRNTGAGEQYF,TGTGCCATCAGAAACACAGGGGCAGGTGAGCAGTACTTC
TRBJ2-1,NA,TRBD2,TRBV10-3,CAISESRLAGGYNEQFF,TGTGCCATCAGTGAGTCGCGGCTAGCGGGGGGATACAATGAGCAGTTCTTC
TRBJ1-1,NA,TRBD1,TRBV5-1,CASSGGDGQGEAFF,TGCGCCAGCAGCGGAGGGGACGGACAGGGTGAAGCTTTCTTT
TRBJ1-3,NA,NA,TRBV27,CASSLNTNSGNTIYF,TGTGCCAGCAGTTTGAACACGAACTCTGGAAACACCATATATTTT
TRBJ1-3,NA,NA,TRBV30,CAWSGAAGNTIYF,TGTGCCTGGAGTGGGGCAGCTGGAAACACCATATATTTT
TRBJ1-1,NA,TRBD1,TRBV3-1/TRBV3-2,CASSPVPGQEHNTEAFF,TGTGCCAGCAGCCCCGTCCCGGGACAGGAACATAACACTGAAGCTTTCTTT
TRBJ2-3,NA,NA,TRBV6-1,CASSEAYRGSTDTQYF,TGTGCCAGCAGTGAAGCTTACCGGGGGAGCACAGATACGCAGTATTTT
TRBJ1-4,NA,NA,TRBV7-9,CASSLEGKLFF,TGTGCCAGCAGCTTAGAGGGGAAACTGTTTTTT
TRBJ1-1,NA,TRBD1,TRBV4-1,CASSQENRGGTEAFF,TGCGCCAGCAGCCAGGAAAACAGGGGTGGCACTGAAGCTTTCTTT
TRBJ1-5,NA,NA,TRBV27,CASSTTAGSNQPQHF,TGTGCCAGCAGCACCACCGCCGGGAGCAATCAGCCCCAGCATTTT
TRBJ2-7,NA,NA,TRBV6-5,CASNPGPTYEQYF,TGTGCCAGCAATCCGGGTCCAACCTACGAGCAGTACTTC
TRBJ1-2,once,TRBD1,TRBV6-1,CASSERDRDPRGYTF,TGTGCCAGCAGTGAAAGGGACAGGGATCCTCGCGGCTACACCTTC
TRBJ1-5,NA,TRBD1,TRBV15,CATRTGDNQPQHF,TGTGCCACCAGAACAGGGGACAATCAGCCCCAGCATTTT
TRBJ1-2,NA,NA,TRBV7-2,CASSLDINNYGYTF,TGTGCCAGCAGCTTGGACATAAATAACTATGGCTACACCTTC
TRBJ2-5,NA,NA,TRBV11-2,CASSLVRSQETQYF,TGTGCCAGCAGCTTAGTGAGGAGCCAAGAGACCCAGTACTTC
TRBJ1-1,NA,NA,TRBV2,CASKGPNTEAFF,TGTGCCAGCAAGGGGCCCAACACTGAAGCTTTCTTT
TRBJ1-3,NA,NA,TRBV4-2,CASSQDRGQGKNTIYF,TGTGCCAGCAGCCAAGATCGTGGGCAGGGCAAAAACACCATATATTTT
TRBJ2-5,NA,NA,TRBV19,CASSIPGEQYF,TGTGCCAGTAGTATCCCGGGAGAGCAGTACTTC
TRBJ2-3,NA,TRBD1,TRBV7-9,CASSPARGRSTDTQYF,TGTGCCAGCAGCCCCGCAAGGGGGCGGAGCACAGATACGCAGTATTTT
TRBJ2-4,NA,TRBD1,TRBV23-1,CASSQLQGDGKNIQYF,TGCGCCAGCAGTCAGCTACAGGGGGATGGCAAAAACATTCAGTACTTC
TRBJ2-7,NA,NA,TRBV10-2,CASSDVTGSSYEQYF,TGCGCCAGCAGTGATGTGACGGGGAGCTCCTACGAGCAGTACTTC
TRBJ1-1,NA,NA,TRBV9,CASSVVWRTEAFF,TGTGCCAGCAGCGTAGTATGGAGAACTGAAGCTTTCTTT
TRBJ2-7,few,TRBD1,TRBV19,CASSRDRVLSYEQYF,TGTGCCAGTAGCCGGGACAGGGTCCTCTCCTACGAGCAGTACTTC
TRBJ2-5,NA,NA,TRBV27,CASSLMGSQETQYF,TGTGCCAGCAGTTTAATGGGCAGCCAAGAGACCCAGTACTTC
TRBJ2-2,NA,NA,TRBV3-1/TRBV3-2,CASSREFTGELFF,TGTGCCAGCAGTCGAGAATTCACCGGGGAGCTGTTTTTT
TRBJ1-2,NA,NA,TRBV28,CAERESGGGYTF,TGTGCCGAAAGGGAGAGCGGTGGGGGCTACACCTTC
TRBJ1-1,NA,TRBD1,TRBV9,CASSDGQGGMNTEAFF,TGTGCCAGCAGCGACGGACAGGGCGGAATGAACACTGAAGCTTTCTTT
TRBJ2-3,NA,TRBD2,TRBV12-5,CASGARGDFTDTQYF,TGTGCTAGTGGAGCTCGGGGGGATTTCACAGATACGCAGTATTTT